Each of the 18 T cell receptor beta chains below was sequenced from the same sample in a study of shared clonotypes between healthy human individuals. Libraries were prepared by immunoSEQ multiplex PCR; TCRdb keeps only in-frame clonotypes and omits some of them. The table has nearly 1,000,000 clones, less than 85% seen once; the top ten hold roughly 1.5%. Sample: memory CD4+ T cells sorted from blood. The subset here: CD45RA-negative fraction. These receptors were taken from a man aged 18 to 29 in good health.

Only one count was recorded for this clone. CDR3 in DNA: TGTGCCAGCAGCCAACATCCAGGATTACAGGGCCGTGGCACTGAAGCTTTCTTT. The encoded protein is CASSQHPGLQGRGTEAFF. This chain connects TRBV14 to TRBJ1-1; possible D gene TRBD1, 6 bases. Deletions cut 2 bases from V and 4 bases from J, with 23 bases between. The CDR3 runs 18 residues. Germline lookup yields CDR1 SGHDN and CDR2 FVKESK.

This sequence joins TRBV6-1 and TRBJ2-6; D ambiguous. Deletions cut 4 bases from V and 0 bases from J, with 10 bases between. Germline values: CDR1 MNHNS, CDR2 SASEGT. CDR3 size: 16 residues. Here the CDR3 reads CASSGSLSSGANVLTF. The CDR3 DNA follows: TGTGCCAGCAGTGGATCCCTGAGCTCTGGGGCCAACGTCCTGACTTTC.

This clone showed up just once. The V call is TRBV7-3, the J call TRBJ2-3; D is undetermined. The CDR3 spans 14 residues. Germline values: CDR1 SGHTA, CDR2 FQGTGA. Trimming took 2 bases from V and 2 from J, leaving 8 bases between them. The CDR3 DNA sequence: TGTGCCAGCAGCTTATCCAGGCCCACAGATACGCAGTATTTT. Protein product: CASSLSRPTDTQYF.

Points on this clone: Within the sample, other DNA sequences also encode this same CDR3. This chain uses TRBV2 with TRBJ1-5; D is unclear. Trimming removed 4 bases at V and 1 base at J, with 8 bases between. CDR1 is SNHLY and CDR2 is FYNNEI in the germline V gene. The CDR3 is made up of 14 amino acids. The CDR3 sequence is CASSVLTSNQPQHF. The CDR3, as DNA: TGTGCCAGCAGTGTCTTGACAAGCAATCAGCCCCAGCATTTT. The full variable domain, with the rest looked up from reference TRBV2 and TRBJ1-5, is EPEVTQTPSHQVTQMGQEVILRCVPISNHLYFYWYRQILGQKVEFLVSFYNNEISEKSEIFDDQFSVERPDGSNFTLKIRSTKLEDSAMYFCASSVLTSNQPQHFGDGTRLSIL.

V is TRBV12-5 and J is TRBJ2-1; either TRBD1 or TRBD2 may supply D (5 bases each). This CDR3 comprises 16 residues. The V gene lost 6 bases and the J gene lost 9 bases, with 24 bases spanning the gap. Germline V gene data show CDR1 as LGHNT and CDR2 as FRNRAP. Here the CDR3 reads CASGGPMGPSTGEQFF. Written as DNA, the CDR3 is TGTGCTAGTGGGGGACCCATGGGACCTTCAACGGGTGAGCAGTTCTTC.

The chain joins TRBV28 to TRBJ2-6; 9 bases agree with TRBD1. Germline values: CDR1 MDHEN, CDR2 SYDVKM. The CDR3 spans 16 residues. Trimming cost V 6 bases and J 3 bases; bases outside gene matches: 6. For the CDR3, the DNA is TGTGCCAGCAGAAAGACAGGGGGGGTTGGGGCCAACGTCCTGACTTTC. The encoded protein is CASRKTGGVGANVLTF.

In its sample, this clone was seen once. The genes are TRBV4-1 and TRBJ1-6; TRBD1 might be the D (5 bases). Germline CDR1 and CDR2: MGHRA and YSYEKL. The CDR3 is made up of 15 amino acids. Between the trimmed V and J ends, which lost 1 base and 8 bases, there was a span of 12 bases. The CDR3 DNA reads as TGCGCCAGCAGCCAAGTGTCCAGGGACGATTCACCCCTCCACTTT. Protein product: CASSQVSRDDSPLHF.

The chain uses TRBV2 and TRBJ1-1, with unresolved D. The V gene's germline CDR1 is SNHLY and CDR2 FYNNEI. V was pared by 6 bases and J by 1 base, with 9 bases between. CDR3 length: 13 residues. The DNA of the CDR3 is TGTGCCAGCAGCCGTGTCAGGAACACTGAAGCTTTCTTT. Its protein is CASSRVRNTEAFF. Full variable domain (missing parts from reference TRBV2 and TRBJ1-1): EPEVTQTPSHQVTQMGQEVILRCVPISNHLYFYWYRQILGQKVEFLVSFYNNEISEKSEIFDDQFSVERPDGSNFTLKIRSTKLEDSAMYFCASSRVRNTEAFFGQGTRLTVV.

The chain employs TRBV2 and TRBJ2-1; 9 nucleotides match TRBD1. Germline assignment: CDR1 SNHLY and CDR2 FYNNEI. The CDR3 is made up of 13 amino acids. Trimming at V came to 3 bases and at J to 15 bases, leaving 9 bases not matched to a gene. CDR3 loop: CASSELGTGNGFF. In nucleotides, the CDR3 is TGTGCCAGCAGTGAGCTCGGGACAGGGAACGGGTTCTTC.

The V gene is TRBV4-1, the J gene TRBJ1-2, with 7 bases identical to TRBD1. Losses at the gene ends were 4 bases for V and 11 bases for J; bases not matched to a gene: 19. The CDR3 extends over 16 amino acids. Germline CDR1 is MGHRA and CDR2 is YSYEKL. CDR3: CASSLVSGTAGGGYTF. In DNA, the CDR3 is TGCGCCAGCAGCCTCGTGTCCGGGACAGCGGGAGGAGGGTACACCTTC.

The chain couples TRBV4-1 to TRBJ1-2; possibly TRBD1 for D (5 bases). The germline CDR1 and CDR2 sequences are MGHRA and YSYEKL. The CDR3 is 17 residues long. Deletions cut 0 bases from V and 4 bases from J, with 18 bases between. CDR3 region: CASSQEISGTRVYGYTF. In DNA form, the CDR3 reads TGCGCCAGCAGCCAAGAGATTTCCGGGACCCGAGTCTATGGCTACACCTTC.

The chain recombines TRBV19 with TRBJ2-1; D ambiguous. The CDR3 extends over 14 amino acids. The germline V gene encodes CDR1 LNHDA and CDR2 SQIVND (reference sequence). V lost 6 bases and J lost 7, with 16 bases in between. Here the CDR3 DNA reads TGTGCCAGTAGGACTCCAGCTAAATCAAATGAGCAGTTCTTC. It yields the protein CASRTPAKSNEQFF.

A single count supports this clone. The genes are TRBV10-1 and TRBJ1-1; the D is unclear. CDR1 and CDR2 (germline): WNHNN, SYGVQD (reference sequence). V lost 0 bases, J lost 5 bases, and 10 bases lay in between. The CDR3 runs to 14 residues. The CDR3 reads CASSESAGGTEAFF. CDR3 nucleotide sequence: TGCGCCAGCAGTGAGTCTGCAGGAGGGACTGAAGCTTTCTTT.

The chain employs TRBV21-1 and TRBJ2-1; TRBD1, the table's D call, was not compared with the DNA. TRBV21-1 has pseudogene status. This CDR3 has 16 residues. This chain's CDR3 is CASSKWKGPRSFEQFF. In nucleotides, the CDR3 is TGTGCCAGCAGCAAATGGAAGGGGCCGCGTTCTTTTGAGCAGTTCTTC.

This rearrangement joins TRBV18 to TRBJ2-2; 9 positions match TRBD1. Germline trimming cut 5 bases from V and 5 bases from J; bases unmatched to any gene: 9. CDR1 and CDR2 from the germline V gene are KGHSH and LQKENI. This CDR3 has 16 residues. CDR3 DNA sequence: TGTGCCAGCTCATCTAGACCGGGACAGGGAACCGGGGAGCTGTTTTTT. It specifies CASSSRPGQGTGELFF.

V usage is TRBV5-8 and J usage is TRBJ2-7; TRBD2 is a possible D gene (5 bases). With 5 bases removed from V and 3 bases from J, the gap between germline ends came to 9 bases. The CDR3 totals 12 residues. CDR1 is SGHTS, CDR2 YDEGEE, per germline. The CDR3: CASSRGYYEQYF. CDR3 nucleotides: TGTGCCAGCAGTCGAGGGTACTACGAGCAGTACTTC.

V gene TRBV6-1 combines with J gene TRBJ1-6; D remains unclear. The ends were cut back, 2 bases at V and 9 bases at J, with 11 bases in the middle. This CDR3 spans 14 amino acids. Germline lookup yields CDR1 MNHNS and CDR2 SASEGT. The CDR3 nucleotides read TGTGCCAGCAGTGAATTACCTTCGGGTTCACCCCTCCACTTT. Translating it yields CASSELPSGSPLHF.

This chain joins TRBV9 and TRBJ2-7, with TRBD2 identical over 8 bases. V gave up 0 bases and J gave up 4 bases; unmatched junction bases: 6. The CDR3 loop spans 15 amino acids. Per the germline V gene, CDR1 is SGDLS and CDR2 is YYNGEE. CDR3 in amino acids: CASSVDGTSKYEQYF. In DNA form, the CDR3 reads TGTGCCAGCAGCGTAGACGGGACTAGTAAGTACGAGCAGTACTTC.